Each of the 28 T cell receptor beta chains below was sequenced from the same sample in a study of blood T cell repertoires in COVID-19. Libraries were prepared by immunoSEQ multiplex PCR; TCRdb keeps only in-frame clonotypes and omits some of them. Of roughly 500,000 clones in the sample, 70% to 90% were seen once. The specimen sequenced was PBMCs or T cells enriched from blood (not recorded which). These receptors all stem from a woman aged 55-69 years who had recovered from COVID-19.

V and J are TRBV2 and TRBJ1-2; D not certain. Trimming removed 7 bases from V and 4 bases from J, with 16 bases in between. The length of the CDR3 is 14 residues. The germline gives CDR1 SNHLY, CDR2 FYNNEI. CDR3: CASKKSSSGYGYTF. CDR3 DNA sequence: TGTGCCAGCAAGAAATCGTCCAGCGGCTATGGCTACACCTTC. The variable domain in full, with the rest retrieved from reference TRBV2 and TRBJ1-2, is EPEVTQTPSHQVTQMGQEVILRCVPISNHLYFYWYRQILGQKVEFLVSFYNNEISEKSEIFDDQFSVERPDGSNFTLKIRSTKLEDSAMYFCASKKSSSGYGYTFGSGTRLTVV.

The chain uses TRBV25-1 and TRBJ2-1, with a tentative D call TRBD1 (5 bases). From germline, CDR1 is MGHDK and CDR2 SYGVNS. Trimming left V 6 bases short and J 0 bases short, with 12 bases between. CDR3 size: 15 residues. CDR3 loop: CASRAAGNSYNEQFF. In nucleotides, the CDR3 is TGTGCCAGCAGGGCCGCAGGGAACTCCTACAATGAGCAGTTCTTC.

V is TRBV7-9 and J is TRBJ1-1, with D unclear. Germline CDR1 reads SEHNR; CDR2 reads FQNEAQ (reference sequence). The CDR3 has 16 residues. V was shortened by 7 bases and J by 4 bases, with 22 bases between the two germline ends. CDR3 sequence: CASTQRETPAGTEAFF. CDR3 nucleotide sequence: TGTGCCAGCACCCAACGGGAGACCCCCGCGGGCACTGAAGCTTTCTTT. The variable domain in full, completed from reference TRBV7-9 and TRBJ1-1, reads DTGVSQNPRHKITKRGQNVTFRCDPISEHNRLYWYRQTLGQGPEFLTYFQNEAQLEKSRLLSDRFSAERPKGSFSTLEIQRTEQGDSAMYLCASTQRETPAGTEAFFGQGTRLTVV.

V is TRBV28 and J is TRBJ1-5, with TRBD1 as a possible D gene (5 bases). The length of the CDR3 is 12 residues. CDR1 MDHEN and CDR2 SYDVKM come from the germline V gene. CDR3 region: CASGGSNQPQHF. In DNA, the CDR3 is TGTGCGTCGGGGGGATCCAATCAGCCCCAGCATTTT.

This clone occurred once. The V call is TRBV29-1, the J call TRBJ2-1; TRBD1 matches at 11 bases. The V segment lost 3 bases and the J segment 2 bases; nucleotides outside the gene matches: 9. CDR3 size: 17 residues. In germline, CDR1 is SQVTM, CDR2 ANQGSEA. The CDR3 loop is CSVDQTGQGATYNEQFF. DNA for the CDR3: TGCAGCGTTGATCAGACCGGACAGGGGGCTACCTACAATGAGCAGTTCTTC.

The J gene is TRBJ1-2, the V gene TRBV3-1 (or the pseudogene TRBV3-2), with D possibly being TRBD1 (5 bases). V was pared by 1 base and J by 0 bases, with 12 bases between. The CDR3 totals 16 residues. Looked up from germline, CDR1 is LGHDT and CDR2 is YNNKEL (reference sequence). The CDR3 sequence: CASSQGGTNPNYGYTF. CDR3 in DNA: TGTGCCAGCAGCCAAGGAGGGACTAACCCTAACTATGGCTACACCTTC.

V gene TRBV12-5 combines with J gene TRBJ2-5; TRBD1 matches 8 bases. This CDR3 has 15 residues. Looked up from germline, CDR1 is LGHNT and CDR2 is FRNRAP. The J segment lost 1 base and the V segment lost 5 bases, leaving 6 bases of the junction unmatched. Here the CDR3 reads CASGLQGGLQETQYF. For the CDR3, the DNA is TGTGCTAGTGGTCTACAGGGGGGCCTCCAAGAGACCCAGTACTTC.

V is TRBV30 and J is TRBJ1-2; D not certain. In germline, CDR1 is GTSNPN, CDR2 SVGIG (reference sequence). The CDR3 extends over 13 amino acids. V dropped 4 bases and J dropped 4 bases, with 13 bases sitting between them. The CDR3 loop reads CAWTAGVPYGYTF. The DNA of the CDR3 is TGTGCCTGGACTGCCGGGGTCCCCTATGGCTACACCTTC.

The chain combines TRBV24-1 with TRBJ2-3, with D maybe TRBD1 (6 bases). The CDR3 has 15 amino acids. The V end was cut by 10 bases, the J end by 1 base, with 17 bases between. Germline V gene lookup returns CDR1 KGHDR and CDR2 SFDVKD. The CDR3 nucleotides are TGTGCCACGGGGGCCGGGGTAGGAGGCACAGATACGCAGTATTTT. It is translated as CATGAGVGGTDTQYF.

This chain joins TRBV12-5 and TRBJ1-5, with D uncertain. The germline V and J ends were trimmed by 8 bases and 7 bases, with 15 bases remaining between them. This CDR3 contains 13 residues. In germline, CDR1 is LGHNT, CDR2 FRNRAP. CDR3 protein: CASRLSFGQPQHF. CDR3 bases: TGTGCTAGTAGACTTAGTTTTGGCCAGCCCCAGCATTTT.

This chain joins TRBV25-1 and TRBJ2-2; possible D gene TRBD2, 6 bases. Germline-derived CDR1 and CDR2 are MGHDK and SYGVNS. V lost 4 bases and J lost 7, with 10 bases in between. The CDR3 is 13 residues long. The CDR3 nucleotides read TGTGCCAGCAGTGGGAGGGACGGCGGGGAGCTGTTTTTT. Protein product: CASSGRDGGELFF.

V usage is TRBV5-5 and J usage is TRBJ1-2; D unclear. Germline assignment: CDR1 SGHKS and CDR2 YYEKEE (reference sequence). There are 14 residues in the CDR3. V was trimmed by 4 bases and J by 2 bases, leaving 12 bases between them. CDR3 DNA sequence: TGTGCCAGCAGCCGAGCAGGATCAAACTATGGCTACACCTTC. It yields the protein CASSRAGSNYGYTF.

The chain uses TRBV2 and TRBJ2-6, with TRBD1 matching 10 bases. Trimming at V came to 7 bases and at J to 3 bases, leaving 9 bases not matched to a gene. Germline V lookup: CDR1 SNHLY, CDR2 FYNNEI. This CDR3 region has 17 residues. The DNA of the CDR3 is TGTGCCAGCACCCCCTGGGACAGGGGTGGTGGGGCCAACGTCCTGACTTTC. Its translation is CASTPWDRGGGANVLTF.

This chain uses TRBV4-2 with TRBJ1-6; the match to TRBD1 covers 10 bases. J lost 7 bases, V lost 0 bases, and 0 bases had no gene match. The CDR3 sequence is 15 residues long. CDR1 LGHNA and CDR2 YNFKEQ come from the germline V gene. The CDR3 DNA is TGTGCCAGCAGCCAAGAGGACAGGGGGAATTCACCCCTCCACTTT. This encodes CASSQEDRGNSPLHF.

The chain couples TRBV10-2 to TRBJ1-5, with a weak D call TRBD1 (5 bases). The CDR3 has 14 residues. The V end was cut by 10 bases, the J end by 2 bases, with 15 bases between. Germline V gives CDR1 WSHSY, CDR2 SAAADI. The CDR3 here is CATSRGGGNQPQHF. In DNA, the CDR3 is TGCGCCACCTCCCGGGGAGGGGGCAATCAGCCCCAGCATTTT.

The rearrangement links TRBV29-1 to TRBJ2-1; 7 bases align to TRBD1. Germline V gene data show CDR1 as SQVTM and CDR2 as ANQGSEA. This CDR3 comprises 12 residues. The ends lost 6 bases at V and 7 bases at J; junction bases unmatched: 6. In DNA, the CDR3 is TGCAGCGTCAACAGGGGTTTGAATGAGCAGTTCTTC. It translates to CSVNRGLNEQFF.

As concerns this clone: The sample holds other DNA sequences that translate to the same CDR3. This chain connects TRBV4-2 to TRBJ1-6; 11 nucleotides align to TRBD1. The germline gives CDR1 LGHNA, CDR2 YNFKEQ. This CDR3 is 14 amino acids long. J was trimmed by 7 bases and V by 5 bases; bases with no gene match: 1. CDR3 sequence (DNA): TGTGCCAGCAGCAGGGACAGGGGGAATTCACCCCTCCACTTT. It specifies CASSRDRGNSPLHF.

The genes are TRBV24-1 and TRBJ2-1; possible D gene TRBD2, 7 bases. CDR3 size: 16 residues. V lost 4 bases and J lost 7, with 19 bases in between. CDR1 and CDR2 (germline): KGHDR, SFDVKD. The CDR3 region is CATSDGGGGSGNEQFF. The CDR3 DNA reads TGTGCCACCAGTGACGGGGGCGGGGGCTCGGGAAATGAGCAGTTCTTC.

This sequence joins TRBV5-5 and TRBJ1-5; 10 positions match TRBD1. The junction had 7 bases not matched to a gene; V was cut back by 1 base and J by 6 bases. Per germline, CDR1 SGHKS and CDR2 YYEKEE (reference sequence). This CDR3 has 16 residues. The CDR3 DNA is TGTGCCAGCAGCTTGTCCTCGGGACAGGGGTTTCAGCCCCAGCATTTT. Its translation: CASSLSSGQGFQPQHF.

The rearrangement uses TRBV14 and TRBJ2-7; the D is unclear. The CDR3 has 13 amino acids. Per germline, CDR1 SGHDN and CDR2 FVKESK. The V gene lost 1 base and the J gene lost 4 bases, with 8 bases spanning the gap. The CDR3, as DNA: TGTGCCAGCAGCCAAGTCTTTCGTTACGAGCAGTACTTC. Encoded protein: CASSQVFRYEQYF. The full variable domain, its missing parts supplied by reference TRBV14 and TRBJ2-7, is EAGVTQFPSHSVIEKGQTVTLRCDPISGHDNLYWYRRVMGKEIKFLLHFVKESKQDESGMPNNRFLAERTGGTYSTLKVQPAELEDSGVYFCASSQVFRYEQYFGPGTRLTVT.

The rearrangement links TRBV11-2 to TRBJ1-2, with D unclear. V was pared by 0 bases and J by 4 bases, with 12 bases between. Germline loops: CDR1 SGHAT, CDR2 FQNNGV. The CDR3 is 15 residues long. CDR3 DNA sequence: TGTGCCAGCAGCTTAGATCTAGCCGTATCCTATGGCTACACCTTC. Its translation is CASSLDLAVSYGYTF.

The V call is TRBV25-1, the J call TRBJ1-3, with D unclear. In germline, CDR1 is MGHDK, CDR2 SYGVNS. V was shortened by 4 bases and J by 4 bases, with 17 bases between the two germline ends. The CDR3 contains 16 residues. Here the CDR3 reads CASSGTSRNSGNTIYF. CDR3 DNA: TGTGCCAGCAGTGGCACCTCGAGGAATTCGGGAAACACCATATATTTT.

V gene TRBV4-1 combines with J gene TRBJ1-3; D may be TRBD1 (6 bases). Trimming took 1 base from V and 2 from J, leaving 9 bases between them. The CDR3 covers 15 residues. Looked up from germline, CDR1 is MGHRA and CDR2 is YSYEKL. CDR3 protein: CASSQGPGAGNTIYF. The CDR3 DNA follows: TGCGCCAGCAGCCAAGGGCCAGGGGCTGGAAACACCATATATTTT.

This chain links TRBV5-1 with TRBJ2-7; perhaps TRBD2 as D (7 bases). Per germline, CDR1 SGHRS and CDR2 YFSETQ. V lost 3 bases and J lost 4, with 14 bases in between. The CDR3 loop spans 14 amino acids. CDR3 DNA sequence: TGCGCCAGCAGCTCGAGAGGGGGAGGGTACGAGCAGTACGTC. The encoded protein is CASSSRGGGYEQYV.

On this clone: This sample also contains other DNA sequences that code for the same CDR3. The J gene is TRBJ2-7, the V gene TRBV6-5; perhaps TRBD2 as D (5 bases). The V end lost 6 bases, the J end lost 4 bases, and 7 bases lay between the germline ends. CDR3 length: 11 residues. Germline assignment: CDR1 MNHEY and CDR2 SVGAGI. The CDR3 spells CASSRGYEQYF. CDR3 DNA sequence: TGTGCCAGCAGCCGGGGTTACGAGCAGTACTTC.

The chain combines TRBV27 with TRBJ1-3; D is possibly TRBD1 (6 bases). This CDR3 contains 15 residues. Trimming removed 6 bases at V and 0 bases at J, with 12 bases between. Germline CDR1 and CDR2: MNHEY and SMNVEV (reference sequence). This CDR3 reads CASRAGVSSGNTIYF. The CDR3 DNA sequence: TGTGCCAGCAGGGCAGGGGTATCCTCTGGAAACACCATATATTTT.

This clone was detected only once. The CDR3 DNA follows: TGTGCCAGCAGCGGGACTGCTCATACCTTC. This translates into CASSGTAHTF. The chain uses TRBV9 and TRBJ1-2; D is unresolved. Germline loops: CDR1 SGDLS, CDR2 YYNGEE. The CDR3 has 10 amino acids. V was cut by 3 bases and J by 14 bases, with 11 bases left in between.

CDR3 protein: CSTRQGWYTDTQYF. CDR3 DNA: TGCAGCACCCGACAGGGGTGGTACACAGATACGCAGTATTTT. This chain connects TRBV29-1 to TRBJ2-3; 8 bases agree with TRBD1. V was clipped by 8 bases and J by 2 bases; unmatched bases: 9. CDR1 is SQVTM and CDR2 is ANQGSEA in the germline V gene. The CDR3 runs 14 residues.